The 17 T cell receptor beta chains listed next were all sequenced from one sample in a study of T cells in Graves' hyperthyroidism and ophthalmopathy. Amplification of TCR beta CDR3 regions used RNA as the template. The HTBI primer set served for first-round RT-PCR of the TCR CDR3. One entry per CDR3 protein results from TCRdb running MiXCR on the multiplex PCR reads. The table lists under 500,000 distinct CDR3 sequences, over 12% of them singletons, with around 27% in the top ten. Sample: blood. All receptors derive from a man between 45 and 60 years old with Graves' ophthalmopathy.

This clonotype was counted ten times or more. The chain employs TRBV18 and TRBJ2-2; TRBD1 matches at 8 bases. The CDR3 loop spans 16 amino acids. Unmatched junction bases numbered 5, after V lost 4 bases and J lost 1 base. Looked up from germline, CDR1 is KGHSH and CDR2 is LQKENI. The CDR3 is CASSLSGTGNTGELFF. The CDR3 nucleotides are TGTGCCAGCTCACTGTCTGGGACAGGGAACACCGGGGAGCTGTTTTTT.

This clonotype has only a few counts. This chain joins TRBV9 and TRBJ1-3, with TRBD1 matching 7 bases. There are 16 residues in the CDR3. Germline V gene sequence: CDR1 SGDLS, CDR2 YYNGEE. J was trimmed by 0 bases and V by 3 bases; bases with no gene match: 6. The DNA of the CDR3 is TGTGCCAGCAGCGCTCCCAGGGGGGTCTCTGGAAACACCATATATTTT. Its protein is CASSAPRGVSGNTIYF.

With regard to this clonotype: A much larger clone lies a single base off, so this may be a read error. Here the CDR3 reads CASSEEGWGSSGSTIYF. In nucleotides, the CDR3 is TGTGCCAGCAGTGAAGAGGGATGGGGCTCCTCTGGAAGCACCATATATTTT. The V gene is TRBV2, the J gene TRBJ1-3, with a possible D match to TRBD1 (5 bases). In germline, CDR1 is SNHLY, CDR2 FYNNEI. The CDR3 covers 17 residues.

The genes are TRBV4-1 and TRBJ2-2, with 9 bases identical to TRBD1. The CDR3 is 16 amino acids. J lost 3 bases, V lost 4 bases, and 6 bases had no gene match. Germline V gene lookup returns CDR1 MGHRA and CDR2 YSYEKL. CDR3 DNA: TGCGCCAGCAGCCCTTTGGGACAGGGAGACACCGGGGAGCTGTTTTTT. The encoded protein is CASSPLGQGDTGELFF.

A word on this clonotype: A much larger clone sits a single nucleotide away, making a read error possible. This rearrangement joins TRBV4-2 to TRBJ2-5; 8 nucleotides align to TRBD2. There are 15 residues in the CDR3. Per the germline V gene, CDR1 is LGHNA and CDR2 is YNFKEQ. The CDR3 DNA follows: TGTGCCAGCAGCCAAGTAGCGGGAATTTCAGAGACCCGGTACTTC. It yields the protein CASSQVAGISETRYF.

This clonotype was recorded a few times. V is TRBV6-5 and J is TRBJ1-2, with a weak D call TRBD1 (5 bases). The V end was cut by 2 bases, the J end by 0 bases, with 10 bases between. The CDR3 has 15 amino acids. From germline, CDR1 is MNHEY and CDR2 SVGAGI. The CDR3 DNA reads as TGTGCCAGCAGTTACCGGGACGGTGCTAACTATGGCTACACCTTC. Translated, it gives CASSYRDGANYGYTF.

A few counts support this clonotype. It may be a read error: a sequence one base away is much more abundant. The CDR3: CASSTTRQASEFEQYF. The DNA of the CDR3 is TGTGCCAGCAGCACGACGAGACAGGCGTCGGAGTTCGAGCAGTACTTC. The J gene is TRBJ2-7, the V gene TRBV13, with D possibly TRBD1 on 6 matching bases. Trimming stripped 5 bases from V and 6 bases from J, with 23 bases between. This CDR3 is 16 amino acids long. Germline CDR1 reads PRHDT; CDR2 reads FYEKMQ (reference sequence).

This chain links TRBV15 with TRBJ2-5, with D possibly matching TRBD1 (6 bases). Trimming pared 0 bases from V and 5 bases from J, leaving 16 bases between. This CDR3 comprises 16 residues. Germline values: CDR1 LNHNV, CDR2 YYDKDF (reference sequence). For the CDR3, the DNA is TGTGCCACCAGCAGAGATACGACAGGAGGACGGGAGACCCAGTACTTC. Amino acid sequence: CATSRDTTGGRETQYF.

This clonotype has at least ten counts. The chain is built from TRBV2 and TRBJ1-2, with D perhaps matching TRBD1 (6 bases). CDR3 size: 12 residues. V gave up 9 bases and J gave up 4 bases, with 12 bases separating them. Germline values: CDR1 SNHLY, CDR2 FYNNEI. CDR3 amino acids: CASGGSSYGYTF. CDR3 nucleotide sequence: TGTGCCAGTGGGGGCAGCTCCTATGGCTACACCTTC.

This clonotype was counted many times. The rearrangement links TRBV7-9 to TRBJ2-3; D remains unclear. CDR3 length: 14 residues. Trimming shortened V by 5 bases and J by 2 bases, and 11 bases separated the two germline ends. Germline V CDR1 and CDR2: SEHNR, FQNEAQ (reference sequence). The CDR3 spells CASSTPADTDTQYF. The CDR3 DNA reads as TGTGCCAGCAGCACCCCCGCGGACACAGATACGCAGTATTTT.

V gene TRBV5-4 combines with J gene TRBJ2-7; TRBD2 is a possible D gene (7 bases). Germline assignment: CDR1 SGHNT and CDR2 YYREEE (reference sequence). This CDR3 spans 13 amino acids. Trimming shortened V by 4 bases and J by 7 bases, and 15 bases separated the two germline ends. The chain's CDR3 is CASSRGRGGEQYF. For the CDR3, the DNA is TGTGCCAGCAGCCGCGGGAGAGGGGGTGAGCAGTACTTC. The complete variable domain, with remaining parts taken from reference TRBV5-4 and TRBJ2-7, reads ETGVTQSPTHLIKTRGQQVTLRCSSQSGHNTVSWYQQALGQGPQFIFQYYREEENGRGNFPPRFSGLQFPNYSSELNVNALELDDSALYLCASSRGRGGEQYFGPGTRLTVT.

This clonotype appeared many times. V and J are TRBV30 and TRBJ2-1, with 14 bases identical to TRBD2. CDR1 is GTSNPN and CDR2 is SVGIG in the germline V gene (reference sequence). With 1 base clipped from V and 1 base from J, the junction kept 6 bases outside the gene matches. This CDR3 has 18 amino acids. The CDR3 DNA is TGTGCCTGGAGTGCCGGGACTAGCGGGAGTCGATCCTACAATGAGCAGTTCTTC. Protein: CAWSAGTSGSRSYNEQFF.

This clonotype turned up a few times. This chain links TRBV19 with TRBJ2-1; 13 bases are shared with TRBD2. Losses at the gene ends were 5 bases for V and 2 bases for J; bases not matched to a gene: 12. The CDR3 totals 19 residues. CDR1 is LNHDA, CDR2 SQIVND, per germline (reference sequence). The CDR3 spells CASSSRGLAGLATYNEQFF. In DNA form, the CDR3 reads TGTGCCAGTAGTTCTCGGGGACTAGCGGGGTTAGCAACCTACAATGAGCAGTTCTTC. The full variable domain, its missing parts supplied by reference TRBV19 and TRBJ2-1, is DGGITQSPKYLFRKEGQNVTLSCEQNLNHDAMYWYRQDPGQGLRLIYYSQIVNDFQKGDIAEGYSVSREKKESFPLTVTSAQKNPTAFYLCASSSRGLAGLATYNEQFFGPGTRLTVL.

This clonotype has ten or more counts. The chain carries TRBV18 and TRBJ1-4, with D hard to call. CDR1 is KGHSH, CDR2 LQKENI, per germline. The CDR3 runs to 12 residues. With 3 bases removed from V and 8 bases from J, the gap between germline ends came to 7 bases. CDR3 sequence: CASSPEGEKLFF. The CDR3 nucleotides are TGTGCCAGCTCACCCGAGGGCGAAAAACTGTTTTTT.

This clonotype was seen many times. V is TRBV28 and J is TRBJ2-7, with D possibly called TRBD1 or TRBD2 (5 bases each). The germline CDR1 and CDR2 sequences are MDHEN and SYDVKM. The CDR3 is 15 amino acids. V lost 8 bases to trimming and J lost 1 base, with 18 bases between them. CDR3 in amino acids: CASSTQRDGSYEQYF. The CDR3 region has the DNA TGTGCCAGCTCCACTCAACGGGACGGATCCTACGAGCAGTACTTC. Full variable domain (remainder filled in from reference TRBV28 and TRBJ2-7): DVKVTQSSRYLVKRTGEKVFLECVQDMDHENMFWYRQDPGLGLRLIYFSYDVKMKEKGDIPEGYSVSREKKERFSLILESASTNQTSMYLCASSTQRDGSYEQYFGPGTRLTVT.

Ten or more counts support this clonotype. V is TRBV3-1 and J is TRBJ1-6; TRBD1 matches at 7 bases. After removal of 3 bases from V and 5 bases from J, the junction contained 1 base not matched to a gene. Germline CDR1 LGHDT, CDR2 YNNKEL (reference sequence). The CDR3 extends over 14 amino acids. The CDR3 protein is CASSQTGNNSPLHF. The CDR3 DNA follows: TGTGCCAGCAGCCAGACAGGGAATAATTCACCCCTCCACTTT.

The table lists this clonotype with many counts. The chain carries TRBV7-3 and TRBJ2-5, with D perhaps TRBD2 (6 bases). Germline V gene sequence: CDR1 SGHTA, CDR2 FQGTGA. This CDR3 has 13 amino acids. The V gene lost 4 bases and the J gene lost 5 bases, with 11 bases spanning the gap. The CDR3 loop reads CASSSGLGETQYF. In DNA form, the CDR3 reads TGTGCCAGCAGCTCGGGACTGGGGGAGACCCAGTACTTC.